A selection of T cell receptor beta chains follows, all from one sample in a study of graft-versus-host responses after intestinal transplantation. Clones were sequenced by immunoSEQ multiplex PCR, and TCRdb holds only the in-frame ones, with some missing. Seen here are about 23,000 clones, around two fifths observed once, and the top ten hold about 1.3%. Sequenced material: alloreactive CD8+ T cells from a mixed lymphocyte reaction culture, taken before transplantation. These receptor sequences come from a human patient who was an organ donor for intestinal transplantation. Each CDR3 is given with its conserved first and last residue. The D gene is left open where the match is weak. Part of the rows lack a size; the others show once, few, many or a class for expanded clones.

CDR3aa: CASSQVQGIYEQYF
CDR3nt: TGCGCCAGCAGCCAAGTACAGGGGATCTACGAGCAGTACTTC
v_gene: TRBV4-3
d_gene: TRBD1
abundance: few
j_gene: TRBJ2-7

CDR3aa: CAWSVASSYEQYF
CDR3nt: TGTGCCTGGAGTGTAGCGAGCTCCTACGAGCAGTACTTC
v_gene: TRBV30
d_gene: .
abundance: .
j_gene: TRBJ2-7

CDR3aa: CASGAGPYNEQFF
CDR3nt: TGTGCCAGCGGCGCGGGCCCGTACAATGAGCAGTTCTTC
v_gene: TRBV27
d_gene: .
abundance: .
j_gene: TRBJ2-1

CDR3aa: CASTSTEDQETQYF
CDR3nt: TGCGCCAGCACCTCGACAGAAGACCAAGAGACCCAGTACTTC
v_gene: TRBV23-1
d_gene: .
abundance: .
j_gene: TRBJ2-5

CDR3aa: CASSPHPTSGTEAFF
CDR3nt: TGTGCCAGCTCACCCCATCCCACCTCGGGGACTGAAGCTTTCTTT
v_gene: TRBV18
d_gene: .
abundance: .
j_gene: TRBJ1-1

CDR3aa: CASSEGWQGWSEQYF
CDR3nt: TGTGCCAGCAGTGAAGGGTGGCAGGGTTGGTCCGAGCAGTACTTC
v_gene: TRBV2
d_gene: .
abundance: few
j_gene: TRBJ2-7

CDR3aa: CASSPTGVNEQFF
CDR3nt: TGTGCCAGCAGCCCGACAGGTGTTAATGAGCAGTTCTTC
v_gene: TRBV6-6
d_gene: .
abundance: .
j_gene: TRBJ2-1

CDR3aa: CSASSGSEQYF
CDR3nt: TGCAGTGCTAGTTCAGGGTCCGAGCAGTACTTC
v_gene: TRBV20-1
d_gene: .
abundance: .
j_gene: TRBJ2-7

CDR3aa: CASSLAVTTEAFF
CDR3nt: TGTGCCAGCAGTTTAGCGGTGACGACTGAAGCTTTCTTT
v_gene: TRBV27
d_gene: .
abundance: .
j_gene: TRBJ1-1

CDR3aa: CASSKRVGTDTQYF
CDR3nt: TGTGCCAGTAGTAAGCGGGTAGGCACAGATACGCAGTATTTT
v_gene: TRBV19
d_gene: .
abundance: .
j_gene: TRBJ2-3